The next 18 T cell receptor beta chains were all read from a single sample in a study of T cells in Graves' hyperthyroidism and ophthalmopathy. The CDR3 regions of TCR beta were amplified from RNA transcripts. In the first-round RT-PCR of the TCR CDR3, the HTBI primer set was used. TCRdb re-derived calls from the multiplex PCR reads in MiXCR, one entry per CDR3 protein. This sample yields 500,000 to 750,000 distinct CDR3 sequences, of which 13% to 15% are seen a single time; approximately 6.4% belongs to the top ten. The sample taken for sequencing was blood. These receptors were obtained from a woman under 30 with Graves' ophthalmopathy.

There are many counts of this clonotype. The chain employs TRBV30 and TRBJ2-3; D is unresolved. Germline V lookup: CDR1 GTSNPN, CDR2 SVGIG (reference sequence). The CDR3 covers 15 residues. V was pared by 0 bases and J by 0 bases, with 10 bases between. CDR3 in DNA: TGTGCCTGGAGTGTGGGCAGACCTAGCACAGATACGCAGTATTTT. It translates to CAWSVGRPSTDTQYF. Together with reference TRBV30 and TRBJ2-3, the CDR3 gives the full variable domain: SQTIHQWPATLVQPVGSPLSLECTVEGTSNPNLYWYRQAAGRGLQLLFYSVGIGQISSEVPQNLSASRPQDRQFILSSKKLLLSDSGFYLCAWSVGRPSTDTQYFGPGTRLTVL.

This clonotype was found a few times. This chain's CDR3 is CASSGDIYSNQPQHF. The CDR3 DNA is TGTGCCAGCAGTGGAGACATTTATAGCAATCAGCCCCAGCATTTT. V usage is TRBV6-1 and J usage is TRBJ1-5; D not certain. The length of the CDR3 is 15 residues. Trimming cost V 4 bases and J 0 bases, with 10 bases left between them. The germline gives CDR1 MNHNS, CDR2 SASEGT.

Remarks on this clonotype: The germline gene is not matched at one end of the junction; a read error may be the cause. The chain links TRBV7-9 to TRBJ2-7, with no clear D. Germline V gene data show CDR1 as SEHNR and CDR2 as FQNEAQ (reference sequence). This CDR3 is 13 amino acids long. The chain's CDR3 is CARSLASSYEQYF. Written as DNA, the CDR3 is TGTGCCAGGAGCTTAGCCAGCTCCTACGAGCAGTACTTC.

This clonotype was seen many times. The CDR3 DNA sequence: TGCAGCGTTGAAGAAAACAAGGGGTCGGAGACCCAGTACTTC. Amino acids: CSVEENKGSETQYF. This chain joins TRBV29-1 and TRBJ2-5; TRBD1 is a possible D gene (5 bases). The V gene's germline CDR1 is SQVTM and CDR2 ANQGSEA. The CDR3 extends over 14 amino acids. With 0 bases removed from V and 5 bases from J, the gap between germline ends came to 13 bases.

This clonotype was observed a few times. This chain joins TRBV7-9 and TRBJ1-4, with a possible D match to TRBD1 (6 bases). CDR1 and CDR2 from the germline V gene are SEHNR and FQNEAQ (reference sequence). The V end was cut by 5 bases, the J end by 3 bases, with 13 bases between. The CDR3 is made up of 15 amino acids. CDR3 protein: CASSPTGLPNEKLFF. In DNA form, the CDR3 reads TGTGCCAGCAGCCCCACAGGGTTGCCTAATGAAAAACTGTTTTTT.

This clonotype was observed many times. This chain uses TRBV28 with TRBJ2-7, with D tentatively TRBD1 or TRBD2 (6 bases each). There are 16 residues in the CDR3. Germline CDR1 MDHEN, CDR2 SYDVKM. Trimming pared 5 bases from V and 0 bases from J, leaving 17 bases between. This CDR3 reads CASSAIWGASSYEQYF. The CDR3 DNA reads as TGTGCCAGCAGTGCCATATGGGGGGCTAGCTCCTACGAGCAGTACTTC.

This clonotype has just a few counts. V is TRBV29-1 and J is TRBJ2-7; D remains unclear. V lost 4 bases to trimming and J lost 5 bases, with 21 bases between them. CDR3 length: 15 residues. CDR1 SQVTM and CDR2 ANQGSEA come from the germline V gene. The CDR3 DNA reads TGCAGCGTTGTTCTCGGTCTGGCCACTTCCGACGAGCAGTACTTC. Amino acids: CSVVLGLATSDEQYF.

This clonotype was seen only a few times. The V and J genes are TRBV19 and TRBJ1-2; 10 positions match TRBD1. The V and J ends lost 4 bases and 7 bases, in that order; junction bases with no gene match: 9. Per the germline V gene, CDR1 is LNHDA and CDR2 is SQIVND (reference sequence). This CDR3 has 15 amino acids. Written as DNA, the CDR3 is TGTGCCAGTAGTACGGGGACAGGGGCTTTTGGTGGCTACACCTTC. Translation: CASSTGTGAFGGYTF.

This chain connects TRBV20-1 to TRBJ2-2; D unresolved. Germline V gene lookup returns CDR1 DFQATT and CDR2 SNEGSKA (reference sequence). The germline V and J ends were trimmed by 1 base and 2 bases, with 8 bases remaining between them. The length of the CDR3 is 14 residues. For the CDR3, the DNA is TGCAGTGCTAGAGTGAACAGTAACACCGGGGAGCTGTTTTTT. This codes for CSARVNSNTGELFF.

This clonotype was detected many times. V and J are TRBV27 and TRBJ2-7, with D possibly TRBD1 on 5 matching bases. Germline assignment: CDR1 MNHEY and CDR2 SMNVEV (reference sequence). Trimming cost V 1 base and J 4 bases, with 17 bases left between them. There are 16 residues in the CDR3. This CDR3 reads CASSLLAGIREYEQYF. The DNA for the CDR3 is TGTGCCAGCAGTTTATTAGCAGGGATAAGAGAGTACGAGCAGTACTTC.

This clonotype appeared many times. The V and J genes are TRBV24-1 and TRBJ1-1; TRBD1 might be the D (6 bases). This CDR3 spans 16 amino acids. Trimming shortened V by 5 bases and J by 1 base, and 16 bases separated the two germline ends. Germline-derived CDR1 and CDR2 are KGHDR and SFDVKD. The CDR3: CATSVGGIQGNTEAFF. CDR3 DNA: TGTGCCACCAGTGTCGGTGGGATACAGGGGAACACTGAAGCTTTCTTT.

This clonotype has at least ten counts. The chain has TRBV27 and TRBJ1-1; weak D call: TRBD1 (6 bases). CDR1 is MNHEY and CDR2 is SMNVEV in the germline V gene (reference sequence). The V gene lost 7 bases and the J gene lost 1 base, with 10 bases spanning the gap. The CDR3 length is 13 residues. The CDR3 loop reads CASKGGPNTEAFF. CDR3 in DNA: TGTGCCAGCAAGGGGGGGCCGAACACTGAAGCTTTCTTT.

This clonotype has at least ten counts. The chain carries TRBV20-1 and TRBJ2-3, with a weak D call TRBD2 (6 bases). The germline CDR1 and CDR2 sequences are DFQATT and SNEGSKA (reference sequence). Trimming took off 6 bases at V and 4 bases at J, with 14 bases between the two ends. The CDR3 sequence is 13 residues long. This CDR3 is CSASPGDPDTQYF. DNA of the CDR3: TGCAGTGCCAGTCCGGGAGATCCAGATACGCAGTATTTT.

This clonotype was seen a few times. This chain links TRBV19 with TRBJ1-5; D ambiguous. CDR1 and CDR2 from the germline V gene are LNHDA and SQIVND (reference sequence). Trimming shortened V by 4 bases and J by 2 bases, and 9 bases separated the two germline ends. The CDR3 extends over 14 amino acids. CDR3 sequence: CASSTGSRNQPQHF. In nucleotides, the CDR3 is TGTGCCAGTAGTACGGGCAGCCGCAATCAGCCCCAGCATTTT.

The table lists this clonotype with many counts. CDR3 nucleotide sequence: TGCAGTGCTAGAGCCCCGCAGGCCCAAGAGACCCAGTACTTC. Protein product: CSARAPQAQETQYF. This chain connects TRBV20-1 to TRBJ2-5; D gene unclear. The CDR3 consists of 14 residues. The V and J ends lost 1 base and 1 base respectively, with 10 bases between them. Germline CDR1 DFQATT, CDR2 SNEGSKA (reference sequence).

In this sample, this clonotype turned up a few times. The chain links TRBV5-1 to TRBJ2-7; D gene uncertain. V was cut by 0 bases and J by 3 bases, with 13 bases left in between. The V gene's germline CDR1 is SGHRS and CDR2 YFSETQ. This CDR3 contains 15 residues. In DNA form, the CDR3 reads TGCGCCAGCAGCTTGGAAGTATCCGCCGTCTACGAGCAGTACTTC. Encoded protein: CASSLEVSAVYEQYF.

This clonotype was observed many times. CDR3 in amino acids: CASSLALAGTNETQYF. For the CDR3, the DNA is TGTGCCAGCAGCTTAGCCCTAGCGGGGACGAATGAGACCCAGTACTTC. The J gene is TRBJ2-5, the V gene TRBV11-3; TRBD2 matches at 9 bases. CDR1 and CDR2 (germline): SGHNT, YENEEA. The CDR3 loop spans 16 amino acids. The trim removed 1 base at V and 5 bases at J, leaving 8 bases unmatched. The variable domain in full, completed from reference TRBV11-3 and TRBJ2-5, reads EAGVVQSPRYKIIEKKQPVAFWCNPISGHNTLYWYLQNLGQGPELLIRYENEEAVDDSQLPKDRFSAERLKGVDSTLKIQPAELGDSAVYLCASSLALAGTNETQYFGPGTRLLVL.

In this sample, this clonotype turned up a few times. The chain recombines TRBV7-9 with TRBJ2-2; either TRBD1 or TRBD2 may supply D (5 bases each). Germline CDR1 reads SEHNR; CDR2 reads FQNEAQ (reference sequence). This CDR3 region has 14 residues. Trimming stripped 9 bases from V and 1 base from J, with 12 bases between. In DNA, the CDR3 is TGTGCCAGGCGAAGTGGGGGGAACACCGGGGAGCTGTTTTTT. Translation: CARRSGGNTGELFF.